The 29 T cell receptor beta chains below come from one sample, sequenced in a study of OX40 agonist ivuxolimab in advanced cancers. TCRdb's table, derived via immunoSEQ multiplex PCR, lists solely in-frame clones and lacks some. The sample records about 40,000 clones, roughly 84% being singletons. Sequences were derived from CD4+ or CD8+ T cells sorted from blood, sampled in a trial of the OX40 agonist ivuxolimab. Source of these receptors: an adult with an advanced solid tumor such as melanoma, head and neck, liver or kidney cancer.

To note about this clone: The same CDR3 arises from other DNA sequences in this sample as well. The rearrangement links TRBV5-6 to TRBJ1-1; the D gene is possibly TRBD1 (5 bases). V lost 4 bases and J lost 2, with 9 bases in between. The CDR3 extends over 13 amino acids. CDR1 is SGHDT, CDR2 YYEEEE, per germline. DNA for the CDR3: TGTGCCAGCAGCCTGGGGGGTAACACTGAAGCTTTCTTT. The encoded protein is CASSLGGNTEAFF.

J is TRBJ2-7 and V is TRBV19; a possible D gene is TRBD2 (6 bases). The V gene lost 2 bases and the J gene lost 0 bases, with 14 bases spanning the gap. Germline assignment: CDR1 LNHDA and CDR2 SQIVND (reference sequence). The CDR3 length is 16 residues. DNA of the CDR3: TGTGCCAGTAGTATATGGTCTGCGGGAAGCTCCTACGAGCAGTACTTC. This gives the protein CASSIWSAGSSYEQYF.

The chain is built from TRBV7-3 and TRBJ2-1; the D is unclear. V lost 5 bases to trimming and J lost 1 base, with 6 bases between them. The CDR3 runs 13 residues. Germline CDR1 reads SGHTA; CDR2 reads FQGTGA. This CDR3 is CASSPDSYNEQFF. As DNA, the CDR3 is TGTGCCAGCAGCCCCGATTCCTACAATGAGCAGTTCTTC.

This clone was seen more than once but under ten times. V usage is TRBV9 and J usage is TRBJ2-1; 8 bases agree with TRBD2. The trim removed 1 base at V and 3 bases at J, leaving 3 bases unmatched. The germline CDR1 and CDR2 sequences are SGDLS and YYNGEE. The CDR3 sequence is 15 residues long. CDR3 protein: CASSVFSGGYNEQFF. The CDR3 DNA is TGTGCCAGCAGCGTATTCAGCGGGGGCTACAATGAGCAGTTCTTC.

The CDR3 loop reads CATFLSGSTEAFF. As DNA, the CDR3 is TGTGCCACCTTCTTGAGTGGGAGCACTGAAGCTTTCTTT. This chain connects TRBV27 to TRBJ1-1; no definite D call. Germline V CDR1 and CDR2: MNHEY, SMNVEV (reference sequence). The CDR3 has 13 residues. Trimming took 10 bases from V and 4 from J, leaving 16 bases between them.

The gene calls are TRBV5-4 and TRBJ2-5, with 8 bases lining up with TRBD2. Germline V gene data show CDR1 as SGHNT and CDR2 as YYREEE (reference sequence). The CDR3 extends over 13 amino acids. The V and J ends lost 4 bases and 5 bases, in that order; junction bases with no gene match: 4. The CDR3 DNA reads TGTGCCAGCAGCCTAGCGGGTTGGGAGACCCAGTACTTC. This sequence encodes CASSLAGWETQYF.

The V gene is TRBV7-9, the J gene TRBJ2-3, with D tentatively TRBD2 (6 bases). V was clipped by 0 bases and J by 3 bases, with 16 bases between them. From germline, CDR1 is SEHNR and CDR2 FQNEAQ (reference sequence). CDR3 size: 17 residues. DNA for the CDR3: TGTGCCAGCAGCTTAGCGGGGGGTCCGGGTTGGACAGATACGCAGTATTTT. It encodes CASSLAGGPGWTDTQYF.

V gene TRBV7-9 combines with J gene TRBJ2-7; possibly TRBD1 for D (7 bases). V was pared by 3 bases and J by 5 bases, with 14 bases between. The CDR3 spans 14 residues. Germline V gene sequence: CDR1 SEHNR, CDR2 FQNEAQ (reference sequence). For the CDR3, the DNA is TGTGCCAGCAGCTTTGCGGGACAGTTCGACGAGCAGTACTTC. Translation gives CASSFAGQFDEQYF.

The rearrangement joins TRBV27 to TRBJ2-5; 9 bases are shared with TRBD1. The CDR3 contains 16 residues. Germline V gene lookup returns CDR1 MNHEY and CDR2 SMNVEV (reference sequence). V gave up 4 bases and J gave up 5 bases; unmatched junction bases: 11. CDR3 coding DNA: TGTGCCAGCAGTTCAGTACCCGGGACAGGGCAGGAGACCCAGTACTTC. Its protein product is CASSSVPGTGQETQYF.

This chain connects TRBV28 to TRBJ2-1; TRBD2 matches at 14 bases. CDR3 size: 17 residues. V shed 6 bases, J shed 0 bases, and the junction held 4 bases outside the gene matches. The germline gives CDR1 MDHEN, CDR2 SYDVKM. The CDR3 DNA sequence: TGTGCCAGCAGGGGGACTAGCGGGAGCAGCTCCTACAATGAGCAGTTCTTC. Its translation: CASRGTSGSSSYNEQFF.

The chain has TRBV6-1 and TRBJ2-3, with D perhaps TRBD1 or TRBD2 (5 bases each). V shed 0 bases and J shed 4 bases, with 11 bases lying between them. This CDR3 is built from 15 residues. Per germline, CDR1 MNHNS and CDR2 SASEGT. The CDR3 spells CASSEALQGPDTQYF. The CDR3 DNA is TGTGCCAGCAGTGAAGCGCTTCAGGGACCAGATACGCAGTATTTT.

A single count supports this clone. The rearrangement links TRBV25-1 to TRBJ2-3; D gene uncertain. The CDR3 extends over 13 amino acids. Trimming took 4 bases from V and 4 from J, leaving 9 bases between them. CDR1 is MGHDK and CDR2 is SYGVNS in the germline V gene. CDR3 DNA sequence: TGTGCCAGCAGTGGACCTGGCGCAGATACGCAGTATTTT. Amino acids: CASSGPGADTQYF.

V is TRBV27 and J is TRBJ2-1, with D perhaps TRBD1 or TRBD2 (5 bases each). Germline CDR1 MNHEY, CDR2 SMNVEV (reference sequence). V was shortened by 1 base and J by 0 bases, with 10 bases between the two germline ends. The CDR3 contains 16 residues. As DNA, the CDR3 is TGTGCCAGCAGTTTATGGGACGTCAGCTCCTACAATGAGCAGTTCTTC. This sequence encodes CASSLWDVSSYNEQFF.

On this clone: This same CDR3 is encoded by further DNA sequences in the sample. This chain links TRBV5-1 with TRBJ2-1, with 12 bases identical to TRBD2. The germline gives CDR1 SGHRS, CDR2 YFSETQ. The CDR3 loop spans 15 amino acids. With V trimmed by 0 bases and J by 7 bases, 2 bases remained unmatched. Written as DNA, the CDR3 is TGCGCCAGCAGCTTGGAGACTAGCGGGAGAAATGAGCAGTTCTTC. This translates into CASSLETSGRNEQFF. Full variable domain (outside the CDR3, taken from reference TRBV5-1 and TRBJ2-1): KAGVTQTPRYLIKTRGQQVTLSCSPISGHRSVSWYQQTPGQGLQFLFEYFSETQRNKGNFPGRFSGRQFSNSRSEMNVSTLELGDSALYLCASSLETSGRNEQFFGPGTRLTVL.

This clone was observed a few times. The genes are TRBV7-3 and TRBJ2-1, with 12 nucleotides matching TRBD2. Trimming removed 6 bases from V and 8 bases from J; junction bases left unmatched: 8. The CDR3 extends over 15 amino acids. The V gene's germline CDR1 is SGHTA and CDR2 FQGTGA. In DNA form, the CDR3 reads TGTGCCAGCAGGTCGACTAGCGGGAGTTGGGATGAGCAGTTCTTC. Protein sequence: CASRSTSGSWDEQFF.

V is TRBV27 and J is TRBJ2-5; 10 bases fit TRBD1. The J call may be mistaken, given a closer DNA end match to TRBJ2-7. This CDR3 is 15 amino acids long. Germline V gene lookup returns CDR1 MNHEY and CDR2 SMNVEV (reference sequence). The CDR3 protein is CASSYRTGGSYEQYF. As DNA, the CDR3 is TGTGCCAGCAGTTACCGGACAGGGGGCTCCTACGAGCAGTACTTC.

CDR3 sequence: CASSQVGVIYGYTF. The DNA of the CDR3 is TGCGCCAGCAGCCAAGTCGGGGTGATTTATGGCTACACCTTC. The genes are TRBV4-1 and TRBJ1-2; D call uncertain. Trimming took 1 base from V and 5 from J, leaving 11 bases between them. Germline V gives CDR1 MGHRA, CDR2 YSYEKL. CDR3 length equals 14 residues.

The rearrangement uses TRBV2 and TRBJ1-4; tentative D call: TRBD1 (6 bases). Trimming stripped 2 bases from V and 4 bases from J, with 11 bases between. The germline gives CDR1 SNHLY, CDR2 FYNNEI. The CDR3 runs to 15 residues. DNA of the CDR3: TGTGCCAGCAGTGAACAGGGGACTGTTAATGAAAAACTGTTTTTT. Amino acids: CASSEQGTVNEKLFF. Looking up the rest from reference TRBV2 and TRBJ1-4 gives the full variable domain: EPEVTQTPSHQVTQMGQEVILRCVPISNHLYFYWYRQILGQKVEFLVSFYNNEISEKSEIFDDQFSVERPDGSNFTLKIRSTKLEDSAMYFCASSEQGTVNEKLFFGSGTQLSVL.

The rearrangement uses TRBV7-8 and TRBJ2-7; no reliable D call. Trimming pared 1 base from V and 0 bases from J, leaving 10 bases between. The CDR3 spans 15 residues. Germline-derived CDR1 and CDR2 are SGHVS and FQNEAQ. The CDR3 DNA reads TGTGCCAGCAGCTTAGATGGAGTTTACTCCTACGAGCAGTACTTC. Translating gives CASSLDGVYSYEQYF.

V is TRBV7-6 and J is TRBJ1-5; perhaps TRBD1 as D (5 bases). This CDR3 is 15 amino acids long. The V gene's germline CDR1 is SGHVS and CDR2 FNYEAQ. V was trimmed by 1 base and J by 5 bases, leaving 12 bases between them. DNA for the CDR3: TGTGCCAGCAGCTTAGAAACGGGGGTCGATCAGCCCCAGCATTTT. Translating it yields CASSLETGVDQPQHF.

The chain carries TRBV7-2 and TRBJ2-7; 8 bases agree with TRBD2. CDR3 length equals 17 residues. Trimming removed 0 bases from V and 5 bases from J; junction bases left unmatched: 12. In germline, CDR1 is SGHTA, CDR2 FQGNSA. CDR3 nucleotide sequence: TGTGCCAGCAGCTTAGCGGGCCGGGGGGGGCGTGGGAACGAGCAGTACTTC. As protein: CASSLAGRGGRGNEQYF.

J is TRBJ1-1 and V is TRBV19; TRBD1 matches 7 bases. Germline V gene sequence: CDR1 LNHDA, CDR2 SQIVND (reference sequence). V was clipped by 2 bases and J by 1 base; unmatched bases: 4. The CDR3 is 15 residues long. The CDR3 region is CASSIPQGGNTEAFF. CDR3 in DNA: TGTGCCAGTAGTATACCCCAGGGGGGGAACACTGAAGCTTTCTTT.

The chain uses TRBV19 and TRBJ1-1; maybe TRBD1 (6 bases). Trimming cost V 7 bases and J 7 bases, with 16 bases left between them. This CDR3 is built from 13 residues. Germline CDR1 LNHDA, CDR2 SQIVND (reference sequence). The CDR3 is CASTPGTTSEAFF. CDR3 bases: TGTGCCAGTACCCCCGGGACAACGAGTGAAGCTTTCTTT.

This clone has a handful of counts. CDR3 sequence (DNA): TGTGCCAGCAGCTTAGATCTGAGTGGGGGCAATGGCTACACCTTC. It yields the protein CASSLDLSGGNGYTF. V gene TRBV7-6 combines with J gene TRBJ1-2; the D gene is possibly TRBD1 (6 bases). The V end was cut by 1 base, the J end by 6 bases, with 15 bases between. Germline V gives CDR1 SGHVS, CDR2 FNYEAQ. This CDR3 is 15 amino acids long.

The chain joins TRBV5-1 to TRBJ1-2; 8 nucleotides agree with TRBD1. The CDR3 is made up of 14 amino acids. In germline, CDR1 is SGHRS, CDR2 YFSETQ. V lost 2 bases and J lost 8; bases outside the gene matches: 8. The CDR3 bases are TGCGCCAGCAGCTTTGACAGGGGTAAAGGAGGCTACACCTTC. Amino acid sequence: CASSFDRGKGGYTF. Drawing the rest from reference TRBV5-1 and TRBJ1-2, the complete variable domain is KAGVTQTPRYLIKTRGQQVTLSCSPISGHRSVSWYQQTPGQGLQFLFEYFSETQRNKGNFPGRFSGRQFSNSRSEMNVSTLELGDSALYLCASSFDRGKGGYTFGSGTRLTVV.

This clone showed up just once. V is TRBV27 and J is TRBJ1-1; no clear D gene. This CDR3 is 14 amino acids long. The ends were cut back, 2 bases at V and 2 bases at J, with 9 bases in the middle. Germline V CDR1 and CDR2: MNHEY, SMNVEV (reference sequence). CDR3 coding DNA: TGTGCCAGCAGTTTACTACAGACCAACACTGAAGCTTTCTTT. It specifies CASSLLQTNTEAFF.

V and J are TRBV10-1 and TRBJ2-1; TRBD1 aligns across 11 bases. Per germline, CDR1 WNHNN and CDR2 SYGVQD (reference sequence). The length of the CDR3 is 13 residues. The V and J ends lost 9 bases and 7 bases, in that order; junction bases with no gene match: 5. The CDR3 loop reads CASSGTGGNEQFF. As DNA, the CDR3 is TGCGCCAGTTCCGGGACAGGGGGGAATGAGCAGTTCTTC.

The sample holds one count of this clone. CDR3 nucleotides: TGTGCCAGTGGTGCGACAGGAGCCTACGAGCAGTACTTC. Its protein product is CASGATGAYEQYF. The chain has TRBV19 and TRBJ2-7, with D maybe TRBD1 (6 bases). The CDR3 runs to 13 residues. Germline V lookup: CDR1 LNHDA, CDR2 SQIVND (reference sequence). Trimming cost V 8 bases and J 2 bases, with 13 bases left between them.

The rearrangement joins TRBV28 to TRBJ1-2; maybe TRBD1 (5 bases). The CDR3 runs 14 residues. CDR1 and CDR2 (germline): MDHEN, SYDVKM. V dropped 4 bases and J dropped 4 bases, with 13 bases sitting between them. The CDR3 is CASSSPGFLYGYTF. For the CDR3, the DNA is TGTGCCAGCAGTTCCCCAGGGTTTCTCTATGGCTACACCTTC.